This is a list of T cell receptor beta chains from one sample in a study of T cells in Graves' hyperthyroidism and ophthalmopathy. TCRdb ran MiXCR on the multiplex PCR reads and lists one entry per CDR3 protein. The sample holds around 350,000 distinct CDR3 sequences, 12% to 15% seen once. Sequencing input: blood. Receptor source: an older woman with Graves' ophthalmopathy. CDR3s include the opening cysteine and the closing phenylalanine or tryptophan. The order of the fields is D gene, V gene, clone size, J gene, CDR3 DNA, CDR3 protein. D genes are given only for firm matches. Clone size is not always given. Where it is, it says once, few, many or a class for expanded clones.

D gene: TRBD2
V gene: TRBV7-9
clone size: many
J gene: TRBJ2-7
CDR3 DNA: TGTGCCAGCAGCGCCGGACTAGCGTATAAGCAGTACTTC
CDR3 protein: CASSAGLAYKQYF

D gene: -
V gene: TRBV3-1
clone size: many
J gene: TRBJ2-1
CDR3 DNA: TGTGCCAGCAGCCAAGACAGTAGCGGGACAGGCAATGAGCAGTTCTTC
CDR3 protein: CASSQDSSGTGNEQFF

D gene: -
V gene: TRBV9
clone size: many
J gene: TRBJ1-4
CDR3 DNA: TGTGCCAGCAGCGTCGAGGGGAAGAGTGAAAAACTGTTTTTT
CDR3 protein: CASSVEGKSEKLFF

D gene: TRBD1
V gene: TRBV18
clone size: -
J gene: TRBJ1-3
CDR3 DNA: TGTGCCAGCTCACCGGACAGGGATAGAGACACCATATATTTT
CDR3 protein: CASSPDRDRDTIYF

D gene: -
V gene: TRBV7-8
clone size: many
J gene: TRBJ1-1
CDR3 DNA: TGTGCCAGCAGCTTAGGTAGGGTTGGAACTGAAGCTTTCTTT
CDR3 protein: CASSLGRVGTEAFF

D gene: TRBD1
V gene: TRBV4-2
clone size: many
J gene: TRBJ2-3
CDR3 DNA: TGTGCCAGCAGCCAAGGTTGGACAGGGAGCTCAGATACGCAGTATTTT
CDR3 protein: CASSQGWTGSSDTQYF

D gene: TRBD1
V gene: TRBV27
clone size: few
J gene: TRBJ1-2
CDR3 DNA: TGTGCCAGCAGTATCGACAGGGGCTATGGCTACACCTTC
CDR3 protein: CASSIDRGYGYTF

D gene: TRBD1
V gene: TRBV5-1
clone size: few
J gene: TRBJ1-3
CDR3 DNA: TGCGCCAGCAGCTCGACAGGGGTCGGAAACACCATATATTTT
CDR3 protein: CASSSTGVGNTIYF

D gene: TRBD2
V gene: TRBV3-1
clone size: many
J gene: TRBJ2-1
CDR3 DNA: TGTGCCAGCAGCCGTGGACTAGCGGGAGCTTACTCAGTAAATGAGCAGTTCTTC
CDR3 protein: CASSRGLAGAYSVNEQFF

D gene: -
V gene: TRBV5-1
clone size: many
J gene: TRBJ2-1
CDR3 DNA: TGCGCCAGCAGCTTGGGACAGATTTACAATGAGCAGTTCTTC
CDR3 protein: CASSLGQIYNEQFF

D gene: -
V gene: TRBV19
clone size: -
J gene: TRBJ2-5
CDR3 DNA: TGTGCCAGTAGTATAGTCGCTAGACGAGAGACCCAGTACTTC
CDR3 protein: CASSIVARRETQYF

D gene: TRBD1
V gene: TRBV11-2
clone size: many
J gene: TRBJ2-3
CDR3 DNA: TGTGCCAGCAGCTGGGACAGGGGAACAGATACGCAGTATTTT
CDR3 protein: CASSWDRGTDTQYF

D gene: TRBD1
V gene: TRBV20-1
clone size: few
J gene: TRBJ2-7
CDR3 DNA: TGCAGTGCTAGAGGGACAGGGGGCTCCAACGAGCAGTACTTC
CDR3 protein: CSARGTGGSNEQYF

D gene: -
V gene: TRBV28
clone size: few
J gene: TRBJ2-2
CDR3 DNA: TGTGCCAGCAGTTCACCGGGGGCAGGTGGGACCGGGGAGCTGTTTTTT
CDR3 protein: CASSSPGAGGTGELFF

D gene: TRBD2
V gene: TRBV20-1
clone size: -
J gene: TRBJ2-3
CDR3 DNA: TGCAGTGCTCCGGGACTAGCGGGAGGCGACACAGATACGCAGTATTTT
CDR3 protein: CSAPGLAGGDTDTQYF

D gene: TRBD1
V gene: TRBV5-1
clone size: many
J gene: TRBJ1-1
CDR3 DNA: TGCGCCAGCAGCTTGGCGACAGGGAGGGACACTGAAGCTTTCTTT
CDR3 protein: CASSLATGRDTEAFF

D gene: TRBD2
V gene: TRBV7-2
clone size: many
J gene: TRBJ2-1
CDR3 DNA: TGTGCCAGCAGCTTAAGAGGTGGGGGAGGGAATATAGCCAATGAGCAGTTCTTC
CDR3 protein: CASSLRGGGGNIANEQFF

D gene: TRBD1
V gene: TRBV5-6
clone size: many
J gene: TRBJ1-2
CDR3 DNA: TGTGCCAGCAGCTACGGACAGGGGAATCACTATGGCTACACCTTC
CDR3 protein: CASSYGQGNHYGYTF

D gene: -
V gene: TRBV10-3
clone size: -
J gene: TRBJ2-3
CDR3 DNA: TGTGCCATCAGTGAGTCAGGGGGACTGGTAGATACGCAGTATTTT
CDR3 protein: CAISESGGLVDTQYF

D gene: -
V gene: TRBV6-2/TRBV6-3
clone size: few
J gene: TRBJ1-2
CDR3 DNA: TGTGCCAGCAGTTACGGACGGGGGATCGAGAACTATGGCTACACCTTC
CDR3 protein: CASSYGRGIENYGYTF

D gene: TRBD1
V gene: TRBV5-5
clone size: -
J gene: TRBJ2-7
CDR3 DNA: TGTGCCAGCACGAAAAGGGACAGCTACGAGCAGTACTTC
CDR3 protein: CASTKRDSYEQYF

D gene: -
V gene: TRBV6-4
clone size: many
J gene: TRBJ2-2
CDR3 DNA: TGTGCCAGCAGTTCCAGGGATGCCGGGGAGCTGTTTTTT
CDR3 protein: CASSSRDAGELFF

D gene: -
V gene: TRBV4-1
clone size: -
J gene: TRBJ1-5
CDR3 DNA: TGCGCCAGCAGCCAAGAAGTAGCGGATAGCAATCAGCCCCAGCATTTT
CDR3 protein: CASSQEVADSNQPQHF

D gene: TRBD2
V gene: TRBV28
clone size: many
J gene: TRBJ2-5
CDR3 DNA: TGTGCCAGCAGTATCGGACTAGCGGGAGCCCAAGAGACCCAGTACTTC
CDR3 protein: CASSIGLAGAQETQYF